The rows below give T cell receptor beta chains drawn from one sample of a study of shared clonotypes between healthy human individuals. Only in-frame clones appear in the TCRdb table, and some are missing; sequencing was by immunoSEQ multiplex PCR. The table includes about 700,000 clones, roughly nine tenths detected once. Sample: naive CD8+ T cells sorted from blood. Source of these receptors: a young man in good health. CDR3s include the opening cysteine and the closing phenylalanine or tryptophan. D genes are given only for firm matches. The size of a clone is reported for some rows only, either as once, few or many, or as a class for expanded clones.

j_gene: TRBJ2-7; len: 11; abundance: NA; v_gene: TRBV5-8; d_gene: NA; CDR3aa: CASSISDEQYF; CDR3nt: TGTGCCAGCAGTATTTCGGACGAGCAGTACTTC
j_gene: TRBJ2-5; len: 14; abundance: NA; v_gene: TRBV7-9; d_gene: NA; CDR3aa: CASISTTAQETQYF; CDR3nt: TGTGCCAGCATTTCCACGACAGCACAAGAGACCCAGTACTTC
j_gene: TRBJ2-7; len: 11; abundance: once; v_gene: TRBV21-1; d_gene: NA; CDR3aa: CASSPHGEQYF; CDR3nt: TGTGCCAGCAGCCCCCACGGTGAGCAGTACTTC
j_gene: TRBJ2-7; len: 14; abundance: NA; v_gene: TRBV7-6; d_gene: NA; CDR3aa: CASRDSYSSYEQYF; CDR3nt: TGTGCCAGTCGGGACTCCTACAGCTCCTACGAGCAGTACTTC
j_gene: TRBJ2-7; len: 14; abundance: NA; v_gene: TRBV6-5; d_gene: NA; CDR3aa: CASSPGHGTYEQYF; CDR3nt: TGTGCCAGCAGCCCGGGACACGGAACCTACGAGCAGTACTTC
j_gene: TRBJ2-3; len: 17; abundance: NA; v_gene: TRBV7-9; d_gene: TRBD2; CDR3aa: CASSGTSGRTGTDTQYF; CDR3nt: TGTGCCAGCAGCGGGACTAGCGGGAGAACTGGCACAGATACGCAGTATTTT
j_gene: TRBJ2-1; len: 17; abundance: NA; v_gene: TRBV19; d_gene: TRBD2; CDR3aa: CASKPLPGGSSYNEQFF; CDR3nt: TGTGCCAGTAAACCTCTCCCGGGCGGGAGCTCCTACAATGAGCAGTTCTTC
j_gene: TRBJ2-7; len: 13; abundance: NA; v_gene: TRBV27; d_gene: NA; CDR3aa: CASSLGQGSEQYF; CDR3nt: TGTGCCAGCAGTTTAGGCCAAGGGAGCGAGCAGTACTTC
j_gene: TRBJ2-7; len: 17; abundance: once; v_gene: TRBV7-6; d_gene: TRBD1; CDR3aa: CASSLGNGGQGAYEQYF; CDR3nt: TGTGCCAGCAGCTTAGGTAACGGGGGACAGGGTGCGTACGAGCAGTACTTC
j_gene: TRBJ2-3; len: 13; abundance: NA; v_gene: TRBV6-5; d_gene: NA; CDR3aa: CASSLGGTDTQYF; CDR3nt: TGTGCCAGCAGCCTGGGGGGAACAGATACGCAGTATTTT
j_gene: TRBJ1-4; len: 12; abundance: NA; v_gene: TRBV30; d_gene: NA; CDR3aa: CACNGEGEKLFF; CDR3nt: TGTGCCTGCAATGGGGAGGGGGAAAAACTGTTTTTT
j_gene: TRBJ2-6; len: 18; abundance: NA; v_gene: TRBV7-9; d_gene: NA; CDR3aa: CASSFPTTGSSGANVLTF; CDR3nt: TGTGCCAGCAGCTTCCCCACTACCGGCAGCTCTGGGGCCAACGTCCTGACTTTC
j_gene: TRBJ2-3; len: 12; abundance: many; v_gene: TRBV5-5; d_gene: NA; CDR3aa: CASSPTPPQWYF; CDR3nt: TGTGCCAGCAGCCCCACCCCCCCACAGTGGTATTTT
j_gene: TRBJ2-7; len: 14; abundance: NA; v_gene: TRBV10-1; d_gene: TRBD2; CDR3aa: CASSDGTSGSEQYF; CDR3nt: TGCGCCAGCAGTGATGGGACTAGCGGGTCGGAGCAGTACTTC
j_gene: TRBJ1-1; len: 16; abundance: NA; v_gene: TRBV5-1; d_gene: NA; CDR3aa: CASSLAVATTTNEAFF; CDR3nt: TGCGCCAGCAGCTTGGCGGTTGCCACCACCACCAATGAAGCTTTCTTT
j_gene: TRBJ2-3; len: 14; abundance: NA; v_gene: TRBV2; d_gene: NA; CDR3aa: CASNKGRSTDTQYF; CDR3nt: TGTGCCAGCAACAAAGGACGGAGCACAGATACGCAGTATTTT
j_gene: TRBJ1-1; len: 14; abundance: NA; v_gene: TRBV9; d_gene: NA; CDR3aa: CASSKQGPNTEAFF; CDR3nt: TGTGCCAGCAGCAAACAGGGACCGAACACTGAAGCTTTCTTT
j_gene: TRBJ2-7; len: 13; abundance: NA; v_gene: TRBV10-1; d_gene: TRBD1; CDR3aa: CASSEAPGGEQYF; CDR3nt: TGCGCCAGCAGTGAGGCCCCAGGGGGCGAGCAGTACTTC
j_gene: TRBJ2-5; len: 15; abundance: NA; v_gene: TRBV7-9; d_gene: TRBD1; CDR3aa: CASSGPGQGKETQYF; CDR3nt: TGTGCCAGCAGCGGCCCGGGACAGGGAAAAGAGACCCAGTACTTC
j_gene: TRBJ2-1; len: 16; abundance: NA; v_gene: TRBV28; d_gene: NA; CDR3aa: CASSLSLRGIDNEQFF; CDR3nt: TGTGCCAGCAGTTTGTCCCTGAGGGGAATAGACAATGAGCAGTTCTTC
j_gene: TRBJ2-1; len: 13; abundance: once; v_gene: TRBV4-1; d_gene: NA; CDR3aa: CASSQDLDNEQFF; CDR3nt: TGCGCCAGCAGCCAAGATTTAGACAATGAGCAGTTCTTC
j_gene: TRBJ1-4; len: 14; abundance: few; v_gene: TRBV9; d_gene: NA; CDR3aa: CASSTTGGDEKLFF; CDR3nt: TGTGCCAGCAGCACCACGGGAGGGGATGAAAAACTGTTTTTT
j_gene: TRBJ1-1; len: 13; abundance: NA; v_gene: TRBV7-2; d_gene: TRBD1; CDR3aa: CASSSPGQGEAFF; CDR3nt: TGTGCCAGCAGCTCACCGGGACAGGGAGAAGCTTTCTTT
j_gene: TRBJ1-1; len: 14; abundance: NA; v_gene: TRBV4-1; d_gene: NA; CDR3aa: CASSQVGGYTEAFF; CDR3nt: TGCGCCAGCAGCCAAGTGGGGGGGTACACTGAAGCTTTCTTT
j_gene: TRBJ2-1; len: 16; abundance: NA; v_gene: TRBV6-6; d_gene: TRBD2; CDR3aa: CASSYSSGRAGNEQFF; CDR3nt: TGTGCCAGCAGTTACTCGAGCGGGAGGGCCGGAAATGAGCAGTTCTTC
j_gene: TRBJ2-7; len: 16; abundance: NA; v_gene: TRBV27; d_gene: TRBD1; CDR3aa: CASSLKGQGSSYEQYF; CDR3nt: TGTGCCAGCAGTTTAAAGGGACAGGGGTCCTCCTACGAGCAGTACTTC
j_gene: TRBJ2-1; len: 15; abundance: NA; v_gene: TRBV9; d_gene: TRBD2; CDR3aa: CASSPGTSGTNEQFF; CDR3nt: TGTGCCAGCAGCCCCGGGACTAGCGGTACCAATGAGCAGTTCTTC
j_gene: TRBJ2-7; len: 19; abundance: NA; v_gene: TRBV7-9; d_gene: TRBD2; CDR3aa: CASSGGTSGTRTSSYEQYF; CDR3nt: TGTGCCAGCAGCGGCGGGACTAGCGGGACACGAACCAGCTCCTACGAGCAGTACTTC
j_gene: TRBJ2-5; len: 18; abundance: NA; v_gene: TRBV11-2; d_gene: NA; CDR3aa: CASSFIRGTAPSQETQYF; CDR3nt: TGTGCCAGCAGCTTTATACGGGGGACGGCCCCATCCCAAGAGACCCAGTACTTC
j_gene: TRBJ1-2; len: 14; abundance: NA; v_gene: TRBV6-5; d_gene: NA; CDR3aa: CASSYLQGDYGYTF; CDR3nt: TGTGCCAGCAGTTATCTCCAGGGCGACTATGGCTACACCTTC
j_gene: TRBJ2-7; len: 15; abundance: NA; v_gene: TRBV28; d_gene: NA; CDR3aa: CASSFSLDSSYEQYF; CDR3nt: TGTGCCAGCAGTTTTAGTCTGGACAGCTCCTACGAGCAGTACTTC
j_gene: TRBJ2-1; len: 15; abundance: NA; v_gene: TRBV13; d_gene: NA; CDR3aa: CASSSVPNSYNEQFF; CDR3nt: TGTGCCAGCAGTTCCGTTCCGAACTCCTACAATGAGCAGTTCTTC
j_gene: TRBJ2-1; len: 14; abundance: once; v_gene: TRBV9; d_gene: NA; CDR3aa: CASSVGESYNEQFF; CDR3nt: TGTGCCAGCAGCGTGGGGGAATCCTACAATGAGCAGTTCTTC
j_gene: TRBJ2-7; len: 16; abundance: once; v_gene: TRBV4-1; d_gene: NA; CDR3aa: CASSQVSGYPRYEQYF; CDR3nt: TGCGCCAGCAGCCAAGTCTCAGGGTATCCCCGATACGAGCAGTACTTC
j_gene: TRBJ1-1; len: 12; abundance: NA; v_gene: TRBV13; d_gene: NA; CDR3aa: CASSLGQFRAFF; CDR3nt: TGTGCCAGCAGCCTAGGACAGTTTCGGGCTTTCTTT
j_gene: TRBJ2-2; len: 14; abundance: NA; v_gene: TRBV5-8; d_gene: NA; CDR3aa: CASSMGLNTGELFF; CDR3nt: TGTGCCAGCAGCATGGGTCTGAACACCGGGGAGCTGTTTTTT
j_gene: TRBJ2-5; len: 18; abundance: once; v_gene: TRBV9; d_gene: NA; CDR3aa: CASSAEEGAGAYQETQYF; CDR3nt: TGTGCCAGCAGCGCCGAGGAGGGGGCGGGAGCGTACCAAGAGACCCAGTACTTC
j_gene: TRBJ1-3; len: 13; abundance: NA; v_gene: TRBV19; d_gene: NA; CDR3aa: CASREFPGNTIYF; CDR3nt: TGTGCCAGTAGGGAATTTCCTGGAAACACCATATATTTT
j_gene: TRBJ2-7; len: 12; abundance: NA; v_gene: TRBV7-9; d_gene: NA; CDR3aa: CASSPDRYEQYF; CDR3nt: TGTGCCAGCAGCCCGGACAGATACGAGCAGTACTTC
j_gene: TRBJ1-4; len: 15; abundance: NA; v_gene: TRBV7-9; d_gene: NA; CDR3aa: CASSLVSEANEKLFF; CDR3nt: TGTGCCAGCAGCTTAGTGTCAGAAGCTAATGAAAAACTGTTTTTT
j_gene: TRBJ2-7; len: 14; abundance: few; v_gene: TRBV19; d_gene: TRBD2; CDR3aa: CASSMSGSAYEQYF; CDR3nt: TGTGCCAGTAGTATGAGCGGGAGCGCCTACGAGCAGTACTTC
j_gene: TRBJ2-5; len: 13; abundance: NA; v_gene: TRBV7-3; d_gene: TRBD2; CDR3aa: CASRSLAGGTQYF; CDR3nt: TGTGCCAGCAGGTCCCTAGCGGGAGGGACCCAGTACTTC
j_gene: TRBJ1-4; len: 14; abundance: NA; v_gene: TRBV2; d_gene: NA; CDR3aa: CASTLNPTNEKLFF; CDR3nt: TGTGCCAGCACCTTGAACCCAACTAATGAAAAACTGTTTTTT
j_gene: TRBJ2-7; len: 16; abundance: NA; v_gene: TRBV4-2; d_gene: NA; CDR3aa: CASSQGHSGSSYEQYF; CDR3nt: TGTGCCAGCAGCCAAGGTCATTCGGGTAGCTCCTACGAGCAGTACTTC